Described below is a single T cell receptor beta chain sequence and its context. The CDR3 has 16 residues. The ends lost 3 bases at V and 5 bases at J; junction bases unmatched: 8. The germline gives CDR1 MNHNS, CDR2 SASEGT. Genomic DNA of each subset was evenly split across several immunoSEQ plates. Sequenced by immunoSEQ multiplex PCR; TCRdb stores in-frame clones only, minus some. The table has around 370,000 clones, roughly 96% seen once. The data are from a study of shared clonotypes between healthy human individuals. This receptor was obtained from a man under 40 in good health. V and J are TRBV6-1 and TRBJ2-3; 10 bases are a match to TRBD2. The material sequenced was memory CD8+ T cells sorted from blood. Subset in this sample: CD45RO+ cells pooled with CCR7-negative TemRA cells. The CDR3 is CASSDWTSGLKDTQYF. CDR3 in DNA: TGTGCCAGCAGTGACTGGACTAGCGGTCTTAAAGATACGCAGTATTTT.